This passage covers 10 T cell receptor beta chains from one sample sequenced in a study of breast tumors, draining lymph nodes, adjacent tissues (dated by TCRdb to 2016 to 2017). Libraries were constructed by multiplex PCR. Sequencing was carried out with an Illumina HiSeq 2000. In TCRdb, the public reads were trimmed at Q25 with fastp and aligned with MiXCR, with productive beta chains retained. Merged by CDR3 protein, the rows form single entries marked with the most common genes and DNA. The sample table lists 140,000 or so distinct CDR3 sequences, approximately 32% of them with a count of one. The top ten hold roughly 2.2% of the sample. The axillary draining lymph nodes of breast cancer patients were the source of the lymph node samples. Source material: axillary lymph node tissue. Source of these receptors: a female donor with breast cancer. Some clones in this sample may be carry-over from other donors' samples.

In regard to this clonotype: Sequence at one end of the junction differs from germline and may be a read error. The gene calls are TRBV6-1 and TRBJ2-3; TRBD2 aligns across 8 bases. The CDR3 is made up of 17 amino acids. Per germline, CDR1 MNHNS and CDR2 SASEGT. The CDR3 bases are TGTGCCACCAGTCATCCGAACGGGGGGGCCGGGACAGATACGCAGTATTTT. This codes for CATSHPNGGAGTDTQYF.

The rearrangement joins TRBV7-6 to TRBJ1-2, with D perhaps matching TRBD1 (5 bases). The CDR3 runs to 14 residues. Germline V CDR1 and CDR2: SGHVS, FNYEAQ. The V and J ends lost 5 bases and 8 bases respectively, with 18 bases between them. CDR3 sequence reads: CASSRWAGTSGYTF. The CDR3 DNA reads TGTGCCAGCAGCCGATGGGCGGGGACTAGCGGCTACACCTTC.

The table lists this clonotype with many counts. V and J are TRBV9 and TRBJ2-2, with 7 bases matching TRBD1. V trimming: 4 bases; J trimming: 0 bases; junction bases outside the gene matches: 3. Looked up from germline, CDR1 is SGDLS and CDR2 is YYNGEE. CDR3 length: 15 amino acids. CDR3 nucleotide sequence: TGTGCCAGCAGCCCAGACAGGGCGAACACCGGGGAGCTGTTTTTT. This codes for CASSPDRANTGELFF.

This clonotype was seen ten or more times. The chain employs TRBV2 and TRBJ2-5, with D uncertain. The CDR3 is 12 residues long. Between the trimmed V and J ends, which lost 6 bases and 7 bases, there was a span of 12 bases. CDR1 is SNHLY and CDR2 is FYNNEI in the germline V gene. CDR3 sequence (DNA): TGTGCCAGCAGGGACCAATCGGGGACCCAGTACTTC. Amino acids: CASRDQSGTQYF.

The chain joins TRBV30 to TRBJ1-1; possible D gene TRBD1, 5 bases. Trimming cost V 3 bases and J 6 bases, with 14 bases left between them. Germline CDR1 GTSNPN, CDR2 SVGIG (reference sequence). The CDR3 consists of 13 residues. CDR3 DNA: TGTGCCTGGAGGCGATCGGGGGTGGCTGAAGCTTTCTTT. Amino acid sequence: CAWRRSGVAEAFF. The full variable domain, with the rest looked up from reference TRBV30 and TRBJ1-1, is SQTIHQWPATLVQPVGSPLSLECTVEGTSNPNLYWYRQAAGRGLQLLFYSVGIGQISSEVPQNLSASRPQDRQFILSSKKLLLSDSGFYLCAWRRSGVAEAFFGQGTRLTVV.

This clonotype was counted ten times or more. The V and J genes are TRBV6-1 and TRBJ2-6; weak D call: TRBD1 (6 bases). Germline CDR1 reads MNHNS; CDR2 reads SASEGT. This CDR3 has 15 amino acids. Trimming removed 4 bases at V and 0 bases at J, with 7 bases between. The CDR3 DNA reads as TGTGCCAGCAGTGGGACAGACTCTGGGGCCAACGTCCTGACTTTC. Translation: CASSGTDSGANVLTF.

This clonotype was counted many times. The CDR3 sequence: CSAFQGQETQYF. The CDR3 nucleotides read TGCAGTGCCTTTCAAGGCCAAGAGACCCAGTACTTC. The chain uses TRBV20-1 and TRBJ2-5; D is unclear. V shed 6 bases and J shed 1 base, with 9 bases lying between them. Germline V CDR1 and CDR2: DFQATT, SNEGSKA (reference sequence). The CDR3 runs to 12 residues.

Turning to this clonotype: This clone may be a read error of a much larger clone one base away. The rearrangement uses TRBV6-2 or TRBV6-3 and TRBJ2-3; D remains ambiguous. Germline lookup yields CDR1 MNHEY and CDR2 SVGEGT. Trimming shortened V by 5 bases and J by 4 bases, and 16 bases separated the two germline ends. The CDR3 contains 15 residues. CDR3 loop: CASSHREKIADTQYF. The CDR3 DNA is TGTGCCAGCAGTCACCGAGAAAAGATCGCAGATACGCAGTATTTT.

This clonotype was picked up a small number of times. A read error may produce the germline difference seen at one junction end. The chain links TRBV6-5 to TRBJ2-2; tentatively, D is TRBD2 (6 bases). The CDR3 length is 16 residues. From germline, CDR1 is MNHEY and CDR2 SVGAGI. CDR3 DNA: TGTGCCAGCAGTCACTCGATGGGGGGGAACACCGGGGAGCTGTTTTTT. Translating gives CASSHSMGGNTGELFF.

The chain uses TRBV24-1 and TRBJ1-2; 9 nucleotides match TRBD1. Germline V lookup: CDR1 KGHDR, CDR2 SFDVKD. The length of the CDR3 is 14 residues. V lost 3 bases, J lost 8 bases, and 6 bases stayed unmatched. The CDR3 bases are TGTGCCACCAGTGATGTACAGGGGGCGCGAGGCTACACCTTC. This sequence encodes CATSDVQGARGYTF.